This entry concerns a single T cell receptor (beta chain). Germline V lookup: CDR1 SEHNR, CDR2 FQNEAQ (reference sequence). This CDR3 comprises 14 residues. Unmatched junction bases numbered 7, after V lost 5 bases and J lost 8 bases. The authors' processing: Researchers report that nucleated cell counts were estimated from reference gene primer amplification. Profiling relied on immunoSEQ multiplex PCR, and the TCRdb table lists in-frame clones only, not all of them. Clonal size and the V and J genes are those of that table, whereas D and trimming came from the DNA. This sample has some 95,000 clones, with about 80% found just once. The record originates from a study of blood T cell repertoires in COVID-19.

This receptor was taken from a man aged 65-85 years with acute or convalescent COVID-19. The sequenced sample consisted of peripheral blood. This rearrangement joins TRBV7-9 to TRBJ2-1, with 9 bases identical to TRBD2. The chain's CDR3 is CASSPGLADDEQFF. In DNA form, the CDR3 reads TGTGCCAGCAGCCCGGGACTAGCCGACGATGAGCAGTTCTTC.